The clone carrying this TCR beta chain was recorded many times. Its target is not known. The sample comes from a study of T cells after yellow fever vaccination. CDR3 length equals 14 residues. The trim removed 10 bases at V and 8 bases at J, leaving 9 bases unmatched. Per germline, CDR1 SNHLY and CDR2 FYNNEI. General study points: The secondary response was weaker, and its peak arrived faster, on day 5 versus 15.

TCRdb itself ran the 5' RACE reads through MiXCR, one entry per CDR3 protein. Of about 74,000 distinct CDR3 sequences listed, around 7% are singletons. The sequence was collected from a man aged 18-30 years who received the YFV17D yellow fever vaccine. The chain uses TRBV2 and TRBJ1-4, with 11 bases fitting TRBD1. The sequencing here drew on CD8+ T cells sorted from PBMCs, taken 5 days after the first yellow fever vaccination. CDR3 sequence: CATLGQGAEEKLFF. CDR3 sequence (DNA): TGTGCCACCCTCGGACAGGGGGCAGAAGAAAAACTGTTTTTT.